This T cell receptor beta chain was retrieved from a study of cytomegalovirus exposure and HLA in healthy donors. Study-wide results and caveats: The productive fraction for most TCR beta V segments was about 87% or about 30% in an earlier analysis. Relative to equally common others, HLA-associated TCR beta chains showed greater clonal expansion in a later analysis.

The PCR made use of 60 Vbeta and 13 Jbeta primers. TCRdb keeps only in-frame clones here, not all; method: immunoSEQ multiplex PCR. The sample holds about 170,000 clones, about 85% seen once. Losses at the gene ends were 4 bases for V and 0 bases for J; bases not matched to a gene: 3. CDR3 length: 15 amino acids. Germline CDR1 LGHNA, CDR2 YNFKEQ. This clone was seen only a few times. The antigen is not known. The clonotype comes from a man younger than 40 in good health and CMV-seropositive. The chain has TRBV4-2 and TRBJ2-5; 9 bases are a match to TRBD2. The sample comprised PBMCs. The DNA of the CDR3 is TGTGCCAGCAGCCTGTTAGCGGGAGACCAAGAGACCCAGTACTTC. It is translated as CASSLLAGDQETQYF.